A selection of T cell receptor beta chains follows, all from one sample in a study of T-cell reconstitution after alpha-beta-depleted transplantation in children. MiXCR was run by TCRdb on the PCR reads, yielding one entry per CDR3 protein. The table shows some 200,000 distinct CDR3 sequences, with 6.5% to 7.5% occurring only once. Sequencing used PBMCs from the stem cell graft donor, obtained from the stem cell graft. These receptors were collected from a human donor who donated a stem cell graft to a child with Wiskott-Aldrich syndrome. CDR3s include the opening cysteine and the closing phenylalanine or tryptophan. Each record gives: CDR3 protein, CDR3 DNA, D gene, V gene, J gene, clone size. The D gene is left open where the match is weak. Part of the rows lack a size; the others show once, few, many or a class for expanded clones.

CASSLGPYNEQFF	TGTGCCAGCAGCTTAGGACCCTACAATGAGCAGTTCTTC	-	TRBV7-8	TRBJ2-1	many
CASSLSTNSYEQYF	TGTGCCAGCAGTTTAAGCACAAACTCCTACGAGCAGTACTTC	-	TRBV12-3/TRBV12-4	TRBJ2-7	many
CAISESGGELSIQYF	TGTGCCATCAGTGAGTCAGGGGGAGAACTAAGCATTCAGTACTTC	-	TRBV10-3	TRBJ2-4	many
CASSISGELFF	TGTGCCAGCAGTATTTCCGGGGAGCTGTTTTTT	-	TRBV12-3/TRBV12-4	TRBJ2-2	many
CASSRQGPSYGYTF	TGCGCCAGCAGCAGACAGGGGCCTTCCTATGGCTACACCTTC	TRBD1	TRBV5-1	TRBJ1-2	-
CASSYSGGVEQYF	TGTGCCAGCAGTTACTCCGGGGGGGTCGAGCAGTACTTC	TRBD2	TRBV6-5	TRBJ2-7	many
CSASWAGSDEQYF	TGCAGTGCTTCCTGGGCAGGGAGCGACGAGCAGTACTTC	-	TRBV20-1	TRBJ2-7	many
CATSRDRGGLSYNEQFF	TGTGCCACCAGCAGAGATCGGGGAGGGTTGTCCTACAATGAGCAGTTCTTC	TRBD2	TRBV15	TRBJ2-1	many
CSARPEPLRGEQFF	TGCAGTGCTAGGCCGGAACCACTAAGGGGAGAGCAGTTCTTC	-	TRBV20-1	TRBJ2-1	many
CSARDPGRGTDTQYF	TGCAGTGCTAGAGATCCAGGGAGGGGCACAGATACGCAGTATTTT	TRBD2	TRBV20-1	TRBJ2-3	many
CASSQLSAGLYNEQFF	TGCGCCAGCAGCCAACTCTCAGCGGGTCTCTACAATGAGCAGTTCTTC	-	TRBV4-3	TRBJ2-1	many
CSGRKDQETQYF	TGCAGTGGAAGGAAGGATCAAGAGACCCAGTACTTC	-	TRBV20-1	TRBJ2-5	many
CASSRVELYTEAFF	TGTGCCAGTAGTCGGGTGGAACTCTACACTGAAGCTTTCTTT	-	TRBV19	TRBJ1-1	-
CASSDLGTTFGYTF	TGTGCCAGCAGTGATCTTGGGACAACGTTCGGCTACACCTTC	-	TRBV6-2/TRBV6-3	TRBJ1-2	few
CAISETQGGNEQFF	TGTGCCATCAGTGAGACCCAGGGTGGTAATGAGCAGTTCTTC	-	TRBV10-3	TRBJ2-1	-
CASSPRADTQYF	TGTGCCAGCAGCCCCCGGGCAGATACGCAGTATTTT	-	TRBV5-1	TRBJ2-3	many
CASSSASGMGTDTQYF	TGTGCCAGCAGCTCAGCTAGCGGGATGGGGACAGATACGCAGTATTTT	TRBD2	TRBV7-2	TRBJ2-3	many
CSVPQLTGRGEQYF	TGCAGCGTCCCCCAATTGACCGGGAGGGGGGAGCAGTACTTC	TRBD2	TRBV29-1	TRBJ2-7	many
CASRPSGTVANEQFF	TGTGCCAGCAGGCCTTCCGGGACTGTCGCCAATGAGCAGTTCTTC	-	TRBV12-3/TRBV12-4	TRBJ2-1	many
CASSLDIYTGELFF	TGTGCCAGCAGCTTAGACATATACACCGGGGAGCTGTTTTTT	-	TRBV7-9	TRBJ2-2	-
CASSRSGGTNSYEQYF	TGCGCCAGCAGCCGAAGCGGGGGGACGAACTCCTACGAGCAGTACTTC	TRBD2	TRBV4-1	TRBJ2-7	many
CATSDPARVTDTQYF	TGTGCCACCAGTGATCCGGCTAGAGTCACAGATACGCAGTATTTT	-	TRBV24-1	TRBJ2-3	-
CSARGNGEGEQYF	TGCAGTGCTAGAGGAAATGGGGAGGGCGAGCAGTACTTC	TRBD2	TRBV20-1	TRBJ2-7	many
CSARGPGLEGEQYF	TGCAGTGCTAGAGGCCCGGGACTGGAGGGGGAGCAGTACTTC	-	TRBV20-1	TRBJ2-7	many
CASSIQGVSSNQPQHF	TGTGCCAGTAGTATCCAGGGGGTGTCGAGCAATCAGCCCCAGCATTTT	TRBD1	TRBV19	TRBJ1-5	few
CATSDRATGYTF	TGTGCCACCTCGGACAGGGCTACTGGCTACACCTTC	TRBD1	TRBV24-1	TRBJ1-2	-
CASSLQGTYGYTF	TGCGCCAGCAGCTTACAGGGTACCTATGGCTACACCTTC	-	TRBV5-1	TRBJ1-2	many
CSVEGGVNTEAFF	TGCAGCGTTGAAGGGGGGGTGAACACTGAAGCTTTCTTT	-	TRBV29-1	TRBJ1-1	many
CSGNDGSMSTDTQYF	TGCAGTGGTAACGACGGGAGCATGAGCACAGATACGCAGTATTTT	-	TRBV20-1	TRBJ2-3	many
CSASLAGGNEQFF	TGCAGTGCTAGTCTAGCGGGAGGAAATGAGCAGTTCTTC	TRBD2	TRBV20-1	TRBJ2-1	many
CSASVIDPGNFYEQYF	TGCAGTGCTAGCGTCATAGACCCCGGGAATTTCTACGAGCAGTACTTC	-	TRBV20-1	TRBJ2-7	many
CSSIRTGGVNTEAFF	TGCAGCTCCATTAGGACAGGGGGCGTTAACACTGAAGCTTTCTTT	TRBD1	TRBV29-1	TRBJ1-1	many
CASSFPGANYGYTF	TGTGCCAGCAGCTTTCCGGGAGCTAACTATGGCTACACCTTC	-	TRBV11-2	TRBJ1-2	-
CASSSAVLPF	TGTGCCAGCAGCTCCGCAGTCCTCCCCTTC	-	TRBV11-2	TRBJ1-2	many
CASSLDPSTDTQYF	TGTGCCAGCAGCTTAGACCCAAGCACAGATACGCAGTATTTT	-	TRBV7-9	TRBJ2-3	many
CASSLSPGSSLSGANVLTF	TGTGCCAGCAGTTTATCCCCAGGCAGCTCGCTCTCTGGGGCCAACGTCCTGACTTTC	-	TRBV27	TRBJ2-6	-
CASSQDRGDFRSGNTIYF	TGCGCCAGCAGCCAAGATCGGGGGGACTTTCGCTCTGGAAACACCATATATTTT	-	TRBV4-1	TRBJ1-3	many
CASSLEAGANVLTF	TGTGCCAGCAGCCTGGAGGCTGGGGCCAACGTCCTGACTTTC	-	TRBV5-5	TRBJ2-6	-
CAISPGLAGREYF	TGTGCCATTAGTCCCGGACTAGCGGGTCGAGAGTACTTC	TRBD2	TRBV19	TRBJ2-7	-
CSVGHGRGTGELFF	TGCAGCGTTGGGCACGGAAGAGGGACCGGGGAGCTGTTTTTT	-	TRBV29-1	TRBJ2-2	many
CASSLSRTPNIQYF	TGCGCCAGCAGCTTGTCCCGGACTCCAAACATTCAGTACTTC	-	TRBV5-1	TRBJ2-4	many
CASSQRPGGYNEQFF	TGCGCCAGCAGCCAACGACCCGGGGGTTACAATGAGCAGTTCTTC	-	TRBV5-1	TRBJ2-1	many
CASSEGRAGEQYF	TGTGCCAGCAGTGAAGGCAGGGCGGGCGAGCAGTACTTC	-	TRBV25-1	TRBJ2-7	few
CASSGNRGRSSYEQYF	TGTGCCAGCAGCGGCAACAGGGGGCGCTCCTCCTACGAGCAGTACTTC	TRBD1	TRBV7-2	TRBJ2-7	few
CASSVGQGAGFGEQYF	TGTGCCAGCAGCGTTGGACAGGGGGCCGGGTTCGGCGAGCAGTACTTC	TRBD1	TRBV11-1	TRBJ2-7	many
CASSPQRKQTKETQYF	TGTGCCAGCTCACCGCAGAGGAAACAGACCAAAGAGACCCAGTACTTC	-	TRBV18	TRBJ2-5	few
CSALGQNNSPLHF	TGCAGTGCTTTGGGGCAAAATAATTCACCCCTCCACTTT	-	TRBV20-1	TRBJ1-6	-
CASSLAYGRVESYTF	TGTGCCAGCAGCTTAGCGTATGGCAGGGTGGAAAGCTACACCTTC	-	TRBV7-2	TRBJ1-2	many
CASSLAGTGVSYEQYF	TGTGCCAGCAGCTTAGCAGGGACAGGGGTTTCCTACGAGCAGTACTTC	TRBD1	TRBV7-2	TRBJ2-7	many
CASQGTSGSNEQFF	TGTGCCAGCCAGGGGACTAGCGGTTCCAATGAGCAGTTCTTC	TRBD2	TRBV6-2/TRBV6-3	TRBJ2-1	many
CASSPIDTEAFF	TGTGCCAGCAGCCCTATCGACACTGAAGCTTTCTTT	-	TRBV7-9	TRBJ1-1	few
CAINNEGNNSPLHF	TGTGCCATCAACAATGAGGGGAACAATTCACCCCTCCACTTT	-	TRBV10-3	TRBJ1-6	-
CASSLGWTGMDTEAFF	TGTGCCAGCAGCTTAGGATGGACAGGGATGGACACTGAAGCTTTCTTT	TRBD1	TRBV7-8	TRBJ1-1	many
CATSRDARSTYEQYF	TGTGCCACCAGCAGAGATGCCAGGTCAACCTACGAGCAGTACTTC	-	TRBV15	TRBJ2-7	many
CATSRGDRETQYF	TGTGCCACCAGCAGAGGGGACAGGGAGACCCAGTACTTC	TRBD1	TRBV15	TRBJ2-5	-
CASSQTRTSGIPRGYNEQFF	TGTGCCAGCAGCCAAACCCGGACTAGCGGGATTCCCAGGGGTTACAATGAGCAGTTCTTC	TRBD2	TRBV14	TRBJ2-1	-
CASQRLLGTGSYEQYF	TGTGCCAGTCAAAGGTTGTTAGGGACAGGGTCCTACGAGCAGTACTTC	TRBD1	TRBV6-5	TRBJ2-7	many